Listed below are T cell receptor beta chains from one sample, sequenced in a study of Ad26.COV2.S vaccination and SARS-CoV-2 variants. TCRdb's table, derived via immunoSEQ multiplex PCR, lists solely in-frame clones and lacks some. The table shows some 350,000 clones, with about 92% occurring only once. Material: peripheral blood, obtained after recovery from COVID-19. All receptors derive from a human donor who had recovered from COVID-19. CDR3s include the opening cysteine and the closing phenylalanine or tryptophan. D genes are given only for firm matches. Size tells how often a clone was seen (once, few, many) or the class of an expanded clone, and some rows leave it out.

V,size,D,J,DNA,CDR3
TRBV18,-,-,TRBJ2-5,TGTGCCAGCTCCCCGACTAGACAAGAGACCCAGTACTTC,CASSPTRQETQYF
TRBV10-3,-,-,TRBJ1-1,TGTGCCATCAGTGAGTCTAACGGTGGGACCACTGAAGCTTTCTTT,CAISESNGGTTEAFF
TRBV19,-,TRBD1,TRBJ2-1,TGTGCCAGTAGCTACGGGACAGGGGATTACGGTGAGCAGTTCTTC,CASSYGTGDYGEQFF
TRBV9,-,TRBD1,TRBJ1-1,TGTGCCAGCAGCTACGGGACAGGGGTCCCCACTGAAGCTTTCTTT,CASSYGTGVPTEAFF
TRBV5-1,-,-,TRBJ1-3,TGCGCCAGCAGCTTGGGAAGGTTGTCTGGAAACACCATATATTTT,CASSLGRLSGNTIYF
TRBV9,-,TRBD1,TRBJ2-1,TGTGCCAGCAGCGCGCGGACAGGGGGAAGTGAGCAGTTCTTC,CASSARTGGSEQFF
TRBV7-2,-,TRBD2,TRBJ2-1,TGTGCCAGCAGCTTAGATCCGGGGGGGACCTACAATGAGCAGTTCTTC,CASSLDPGGTYNEQFF
TRBV6-5,-,-,TRBJ1-1,TGTGCCAGCAGTCCCGGGACAACGTCCCACACTGAAGCTTTCTTT,CASSPGTTSHTEAFF
TRBV5-1,-,-,TRBJ1-3,TGCGCCAGCAGCTTGGCGAGGGCATCGGGAAACACCATATATTTT,CASSLARASGNTIYF
TRBV19,-,TRBD2,TRBJ2-1,TGTGCCAGTAAAGGGACTAGCGGGGGGGCCGCGTTCTTC,CASKGTSGGAAFF
TRBV27,-,-,TRBJ1-6,TGTGCCAGCAGTTTACGGGGTAACGGAATTTTCCATAATTCACCCCTCCACTTT,CASSLRGNGIFHNSPLHF
TRBV7-9,-,-,TRBJ2-1,TGTGCCAGCAGCTTGACAACGGACAATGAGCAGTTCTTC,CASSLTTDNEQFF
TRBV6-5,-,TRBD1,TRBJ1-6,TGTGCCAGCAGTTCCGGGACAGGAGCTTCACCCCTCCACTTT,CASSSGTGASPLHF
TRBV19,-,TRBD2,TRBJ2-5,TGTGCCAGTAGTGGCGGGGGGGCTCCTAGGGAGACCCAGTACTTC,CASSGGGAPRETQYF
TRBV5-6,-,-,TRBJ2-3,TGTGCCAGCAGCTTGGGGAGCACAGATACGCAGTATTTT,CASSLGSTDTQYF
TRBV10-3,-,-,TRBJ1-1,TGTGCCATCAGTGTCACAGGGAAGAACACTGAAGCTTTCTTT,CAISVTGKNTEAFF
TRBV2,-,TRBD2,TRBJ2-3,TGTGCCAGCGCTAGCGGGGGGGGTACAGATACGCAGTATTTT,CASASGGGTDTQYF
TRBV5-4,once,TRBD1,TRBJ2-2,TGTGCCAGCAGCTCGGGCCGGGACAGGGGTACGGGCGGGGAGCTGTTTTTT,CASSSGRDRGTGGELFF
TRBV28,-,TRBD1,TRBJ2-7,TGTGCCAGCAGTTCAACGACAGGGTTGGACTACGAGCAGTACTTC,CASSSTTGLDYEQYF